This T cell receptor (beta chain) was profiled in a study of blood T cell repertoires in COVID-19 (dated by TCRdb to 2020 to 2021). Notes on the research overall: Collaborator samples came from the United States, Italy and Spain and covered acute and convalescent phases of COVID-19. Subjects who had been exposed to COVID-19, were actively infected with it, or had recovered from it provided the deeply sampled blood TCRbeta repertoires that made up the dataset. The prospective study material was composed of cDNA or gDNA derived from T cells, B-cell-depleted T cells, or PBMCs. A freely available public database, intended as a resource for researchers studying the immune response to SARS-CoV-2, is where the repertoires were released. The samples were drawn from two sources: the first 160 participants of the ongoing ImmuneRACE study, and about 1,300 subjects contributed by 6 global collaborators. HLA class I and class II types, where available, came from metadata supplied by the sample provider rather than from assay-based typing. Sample metadata almost always included a de-identified subject ID, COVID-19 status, age in years and sex.

TCRbeta CDR3 regions were amplified from genomic DNA using the immunoSEQ Assay, a bias-controlled multiplex PCR. Processing in the source paper ran as follows. Nucleated cell counts per sample were estimated from amplification of reference gene primers within the assay. Sequence reads were collapsed and filtered to measure the absolute abundance of every unique TCRbeta CDR3 rearrangement. For each sample, productive Simpson clonality was calculated by taking the square root of Simpson's diversity index across productive rearrangements. This is the immuneACCESS table as TCRdb keeps it, with only in-frame sequences that have V and J called. A part of the clones is gone; compared with another copy, unresolved V genes explain less than half, and the rest is unexplained. D and trimming come from the DNA, and the V and J calls and clone size come from that table. For this sample there are about 100,000 clones; 80% to 90% appear just once. Clones ranked in the top ten supply approximately 2.5% of the sample.

Enrolling through a virtual design, the prospective study's participants ranged in age from about 18 to 89 years and lived across roughly 23 United States geographic areas. In the prospective study, cohorts were assigned on the basis of participant-reported clinical history obtained from a screening survey and a study questionnaire. Recovered participants in ImmuneRACE Cohort 3 were defined as having two consecutive negative NP/OP PCR tests, clearance from a healthcare professional, or resolution of symptoms. Each participant in the prospective study had whole blood, serum and a nasopharyngeal or oropharyngeal swab collected by mobile phlebotomists. Participants in the prospective study had the option to provide additional blood draws and questionnaires over a roughly 2-month period. Before DNA extraction, prospective study blood samples were shipped either frozen or at room temperature. Worth noting for this clone: Its cognate antigen has yet to be identified. No base-level quality is on record; no much larger clone is a single base apart.

Study-wide findings and limitations: The quantity of clinical and demographic metadata differed by source and by participant and was supplied without curation.

The clonotype comes from a woman in her fifties or sixties who had recovered from COVID-19. Sequencing was performed on PBMCs or T cells enriched from blood (not recorded which).

The DNA reads TGTGCCAGTCGCACAGGGGCCCAAGGTACCCAGTACTTC. Translated, this gives CASRTGAQGTQYF. The chain couples TRBV19 to TRBJ2-5; TRBD1 fits 7 bases in the junction. V is pruned by 8 bases and J by 8 bases, leaving 11 bases of the junction without a gene match. The CDR3 contains 13 residues, cysteine and phenylalanine counted. CDR3 DNA is the only sequence kept; it has 39 bases, read in frame from the first base. Sequences LNHDA (CDR1) and SQIVND (CDR2) are obtained from the germline V gene (reference sequence).